Following are 17 T cell receptor beta chains from one sample sequenced in a study of CD8 T cells in Susac syndrome. An input of roughly 0.45 to 1 ug of RNA was subjected to reverse transcription using random hexamers. TCRdb re-analysed the immunoSEQ multiplex PCR reads in MiXCR, keeping a single row per CDR3 protein. Here the sample spans 120,000 or so distinct CDR3 sequences, nearly 96% being singletons. The sequencing sample was made of CD4+ T cells from PBMCs. The receptors come from a human donor with Susac syndrome.

This chain connects TRBV3-1 to TRBJ2-1; 10 nucleotides line up with TRBD1. Germline lookup yields CDR1 LGHDT and CDR2 YNNKEL (reference sequence). The CDR3 consists of 16 residues. Germline trimming cut 3 bases from V and 2 bases from J; bases unmatched to any gene: 4. The CDR3 loop reads CASSHTGQGTYNEQFF. DNA for the CDR3: TGTGCCAGCAGCCATACGGGACAGGGGACCTACAATGAGCAGTTCTTC.

The chain uses TRBV12-3 or TRBV12-4 and TRBJ2-7, with 14 bases lining up with TRBD2. CDR3 length equals 16 residues. The trim removed 4 bases at V and 4 bases at J, leaving 6 bases unmatched. The CDR3 region is CASSSRGLAGDYEQYF. DNA of the CDR3: TGTGCCAGCAGTTCACGGGGACTAGCGGGAGATTACGAGCAGTACTTC.

The V and J genes are TRBV6-1 and TRBJ2-1; the D gene could be TRBD1 or TRBD2 (6 bases each). The CDR3 has 17 amino acids. The germline V gene encodes CDR1 MNHNS and CDR2 SASEGT. V gave up 4 bases and J gave up 11 bases, with 27 bases separating them. The CDR3 protein is CASSARLLTGAQAQQFF. CDR3 bases: TGTGCCAGCAGTGCCCGTCTCCTTACGGGGGCTCAGGCACAGCAGTTCTTC.

V is TRBV7-8 and J is TRBJ1-5; a possible D gene is TRBD1 (5 bases). The CDR3 is 15 residues long. With 8 bases removed from V and 3 bases from J, the gap between germline ends came to 17 bases. The germline CDR1 and CDR2 sequences are SGHVS and FQNEAQ. CDR3: CASGARGENNQPQHF. In DNA, the CDR3 is TGTGCCAGCGGCGCCCGAGGGGAGAACAATCAGCCCCAGCATTTT.

This clonotype was seen only once. The gene calls are TRBV20-1 and TRBJ2-2; D tentatively reads TRBD1 or TRBD2 (5 bases each). The germline V gene encodes CDR1 DFQATT and CDR2 SNEGSKA (reference sequence). The CDR3 runs 13 residues. Deletions cut 6 bases from V and 1 base from J, with 9 bases between. The CDR3 is CSAGDQNTGELFF. The DNA for the CDR3 is TGCAGTGCCGGGGACCAGAACACCGGGGAGCTGTTTTTT.

The chain uses TRBV4-2 and TRBJ2-3; weak D call: TRBD2 (5 bases). The CDR3 length is 15 residues. From germline, CDR1 is LGHNA and CDR2 YNFKEQ. With 4 bases removed from V and 0 bases from J, the gap between germline ends came to 11 bases. In nucleotides, the CDR3 is TGTGCCAGCAGCCCAGGAGGAGCTAGCACAGATACGCAGTATTTT. This gives the protein CASSPGGASTDTQYF.

This chain links TRBV20-1 with TRBJ2-5; D gene unclear. This CDR3 spans 16 amino acids. Trimming cost V 3 bases and J 5 bases, with 22 bases left between them. Germline V CDR1 and CDR2: DFQATT, SNEGSKA (reference sequence). The CDR3 DNA reads TGCAGTGCTAGGATCCCCCGGCAGGCCGTTGGTGAGACCCAGTACTTC. Protein sequence: CSARIPRQAVGETQYF.

The CDR3 reads CASSQRAGALREQYF. The DNA of the CDR3 is TGTGCCAGCAGCCAACGGGCGGGAGCCCTACGCGAGCAGTACTTC. J is TRBJ2-7 and V is TRBV3-1; 7 bases fit TRBD2. The CDR3 loop spans 15 amino acids. V trimming: 2 bases; J trimming: 6 bases; junction bases outside the gene matches: 10. The germline gives CDR1 LGHDT, CDR2 YNNKEL (reference sequence).

The gene calls are TRBV30 and TRBJ2-3; the match to TRBD2 covers 12 bases. The CDR3 runs 16 residues. V gave up 3 bases and J gave up 4 bases; unmatched junction bases: 8. CDR1 and CDR2 (germline): GTSNPN, SVGIG (reference sequence). DNA for the CDR3: TGTGCCTGGAGCCCAAGACTAGCGGGAGAGGCAGATACGCAGTATTTT. It specifies CAWSPRLAGEADTQYF.

The chain carries TRBV3-1 and TRBJ2-7; 15 bases fit TRBD2. CDR3 length: 16 residues. The V and J ends lost 4 bases and 6 bases, in that order; junction bases with no gene match: 7. Germline assignment: CDR1 LGHDT and CDR2 YNNKEL (reference sequence). As DNA, the CDR3 is TGTGCCAGCAGCCTTGGACTAGCGGGAGGGCGGCGCGAGCAGTACTTC. This encodes CASSLGLAGGRREQYF.

The J gene is TRBJ2-1, the V gene TRBV4-3, with 8 bases lining up with TRBD2. CDR3 length: 15 amino acids. Germline V gene lookup returns CDR1 LGHNA and CDR2 YSLEER. The V and J ends lost 0 bases and 6 bases, in that order; junction bases with no gene match: 4. CDR3 DNA: TGCGCCAGCAGCCAAGAGGTAACTAGCGGCAATGAGCAGTTCTTC. It translates to CASSQEVTSGNEQFF.

V is TRBV24-1 and J is TRBJ2-1; D call uncertain. The V gene lost 5 bases and the J gene lost 5 bases, with 9 bases spanning the gap. This CDR3 has 13 residues. Germline V gene data show CDR1 as KGHDR and CDR2 as SFDVKD. This chain's CDR3 is CATSVPPNNEQFF. Here the CDR3 DNA reads TGTGCCACCAGTGTTCCCCCTAACAATGAGCAGTTCTTC.

The genes are TRBV9 and TRBJ1-1; D not certain. V was trimmed by 0 bases and J by 6 bases, leaving 9 bases between them. The germline V gene has CDR1 SGDLS and CDR2 YYNGEE. CDR3 size: 13 residues. Written as DNA, the CDR3 is TGTGCCAGCAGCGTAGCAGGCCTTTCTGAAGCTTTCTTT. It yields the protein CASSVAGLSEAFF.

The chain has TRBV29-1 and TRBJ2-1, with D unresolved. Germline assignment: CDR1 SQVTM and CDR2 ANQGSEA. There are 13 residues in the CDR3. The germline V and J ends were trimmed by 4 bases and 3 bases, with 10 bases remaining between them. CDR3 residues: CSVVSPHYNEQFF. CDR3 DNA sequence: TGCAGCGTTGTATCACCCCACTACAATGAGCAGTTCTTC.

The rearrangement joins TRBV30 to TRBJ1-4; the D is unclear. The germline V gene has CDR1 GTSNPN and CDR2 SVGIG (reference sequence). The V end was cut by 2 bases, the J end by 10 bases, with 17 bases between. The CDR3 loop spans 14 amino acids. CDR3 bases: TGTGCCTGGAGTATCCCCGGTGGGGTCACAAAACTGTTTTTT. Its translation: CAWSIPGGVTKLFF. Full variable domain (outside the CDR3, taken from reference TRBV30 and TRBJ1-4): SQTIHQWPATLVQPVGSPLSLECTVEGTSNPNLYWYRQAAGRGLQLLFYSVGIGQISSEVPQNLSASRPQDRQFILSSKKLLLSDSGFYLCAWSIPGGVTKLFFGSGTQLSVL.

This clonotype was counted a single time. The chain links TRBV28 to TRBJ1-4; perhaps TRBD1 as D (5 bases). Germline CDR1 and CDR2: MDHEN and SYDVKM. The CDR3 is made up of 14 amino acids. Trimming cost V 1 base and J 7 bases, with 10 bases left between them. In DNA, the CDR3 is TGTGCCAGCAGTTTATTAGGGGCGAGTGAAAAACTGTTTTTT. It yields the protein CASSLLGASEKLFF.

This chain links TRBV9 with TRBJ2-1, with 11 bases aligning to TRBD2. Germline trimming cut 3 bases from V and 8 bases from J; bases unmatched to any gene: 10. The CDR3 totals 16 residues. Germline values: CDR1 SGDLS, CDR2 YYNGEE. The CDR3 loop reads CASSGTRLAGGHEQFF. CDR3 DNA sequence: TGTGCCAGCAGCGGGACCAGGCTAGCGGGAGGACATGAGCAGTTCTTC.